This entry lists 11 T cell receptor beta chains sequenced from one sample in a study of blood T cell repertoires in COVID-19. Here immunoSEQ multiplex PCR was the method, and the copy in TCRdb shows in-frame clones only, minus some. The sample has approximately 81,000 clones; roughly 86% are singletons. Sequencing was done on a sample of peripheral blood. All receptors derive from a human donor in a cohort sampled during active COVID-19.

This sequence joins TRBV27 and TRBJ1-2; TRBD1 agrees at 7 bases. The length of the CDR3 is 13 residues. Trimming at V came to 6 bases and at J to 7 bases, leaving 8 bases not matched to a gene. Germline V gives CDR1 MNHEY, CDR2 SMNVEV (reference sequence). In DNA, the CDR3 is TGTGCCAGCAGGGCCGGGACAGCAAGTGGCTACACCTTC. Protein product: CASRAGTASGYTF.

The J gene is TRBJ1-2, the V gene TRBV19; 7 bases match TRBD1. The CDR3 has 12 residues. Germline CDR1 LNHDA, CDR2 SQIVND (reference sequence). V lost 3 bases to trimming and J lost 8 bases; unmatched junction nucleotides: 3. This CDR3 reads CASSITGEGYTF. CDR3 DNA: TGTGCCAGTAGTATTACAGGGGAGGGCTACACCTTC.

The chain combines TRBV15 with TRBJ2-5; the match to TRBD1 covers 7 bases. V gave up 2 bases and J gave up 4 bases; unmatched junction bases: 4. Germline V gives CDR1 LNHNV, CDR2 YYDKDF (reference sequence). The CDR3 is 14 residues long. The CDR3 sequence is CATSRTGEPETQYF. For the CDR3, the DNA is TGTGCCACCAGCAGAACAGGGGAACCAGAGACCCAGTACTTC.

The CDR3 protein is CATSRDKGQGLFETQYF. CDR3 sequence (DNA): TGTGCCACCAGCAGAGATAAGGGACAGGGCCTTTTTGAGACCCAGTACTTC. The chain combines TRBV15 with TRBJ2-5, with 9 positions matching TRBD1. The CDR3 contains 17 residues. V lost 0 bases and J lost 5; bases outside the gene matches: 10. Germline V lookup: CDR1 LNHNV, CDR2 YYDKDF (reference sequence).

This clone was counted only a few times. CDR3 residues: CASSYNGQSYNSPLHF. In nucleotides, the CDR3 is TGTGCCAGCAGTTACAATGGACAGTCCTATAATTCACCCCTCCACTTT. This sequence joins TRBV6-5 and TRBJ1-6; tentatively, D is TRBD1 (6 bases). The CDR3 totals 16 residues. Germline-derived CDR1 and CDR2 are MNHEY and SVGAGI. Trimming removed 2 bases from V and 1 base from J, with 9 bases in between.

The chain couples TRBV5-6 to TRBJ2-5; 8 nucleotides match TRBD1. The germline V gene has CDR1 SGHDT and CDR2 YYEEEE. This CDR3 region has 15 residues. Trimming at V came to 7 bases and at J to 5 bases, leaving 13 bases not matched to a gene. CDR3 nucleotide sequence: TGTGCCAGCTCCCGCCTGCCAGGGGGCCACGAGACCCAGTACTTC. This gives the protein CASSRLPGGHETQYF.

The chain is built from TRBV7-9 and TRBJ2-1; TRBD2 matches at 7 bases. V was pared by 6 bases and J by 1 base, with 9 bases of the junction left unmatched. The CDR3 sequence is 16 residues long. Germline lookup yields CDR1 SEHNR and CDR2 FQNEAQ (reference sequence). The CDR3 region is CASSPLVGGSYNEQFF. CDR3 DNA sequence: TGTGCCAGCAGTCCCTTGGTGGGGGGGTCCTACAATGAGCAGTTCTTC.

This clone has a single count. The chain is built from TRBV10-2 and TRBJ1-2, with 8 bases matching TRBD1. The CDR3 spans 14 residues. Germline-derived CDR1 and CDR2 are WSHSY and SAAADI. V trimming: 6 bases; J trimming: 8 bases; junction bases outside the gene matches: 11. The CDR3 DNA sequence: TGCGCCAGCAGCGCGACAGGGACAGGTGGAGGCTACACCTTC. It specifies CASSATGTGGGYTF.

This clone was picked up one time. This chain joins TRBV7-2 and TRBJ2-3, with a weak D call TRBD2 (5 bases). CDR1 is SGHTA and CDR2 is FQGNSA in the germline V gene. The CDR3 runs to 13 residues. Trimming took 5 bases from V and 5 from J, leaving 11 bases between them. In DNA, the CDR3 is TGTGCCAGCAGCGAAGCCGGGATAGATACGCAGTATTTT. Amino acids: CASSEAGIDTQYF. The variable domain in full, with the rest retrieved from reference TRBV7-2 and TRBJ2-3, is GAGVSQSPSNKVTEKGKDVELRCDPISGHTALYWYRQSLGQGLEFLIYFQGNSAPDKSGLPSDRFSAERTGGSVSTLTIQRTQQEDSAVYLCASSEAGIDTQYFGPGTRLTVL.

The V and J genes are TRBV5-4 and TRBJ1-3; 10 bases line up with TRBD1. The germline V gene has CDR1 SGHNT and CDR2 YYREEE (reference sequence). The CDR3 sequence is 13 residues long. Trimming removed 7 bases from V and 3 bases from J; junction bases left unmatched: 1. This chain's CDR3 is CASGTGVGNTIYF. The DNA of the CDR3 is TGTGCCAGCGGGACAGGGGTTGGAAACACCATATATTTT.

The chain employs TRBV9 and TRBJ1-2; maybe TRBD1 (6 bases). This CDR3 region has 13 residues. V was shortened by 0 bases and J by 8 bases, with 11 bases between the two germline ends. From germline, CDR1 is SGDLS and CDR2 YYNGEE. The CDR3 bases are TGTGCCAGCAGCGTAGTCAGGGGCGTGGGCTACACCTTC. It translates to CASSVVRGVGYTF.